What follows describes a single TCR beta chain. The sample is drawn from a study of shared clonotypes between healthy human individuals. The CDR3 has 16 amino acids. V lost 4 bases and J lost 4; bases outside the gene matches: 8. In germline, CDR1 is SQVTM, CDR2 ANQGSEA. Libraries were prepared by immunoSEQ multiplex PCR; TCRdb keeps only in-frame clonotypes and omits some of them. The data show 1,500,000 or so clones, 96% seen once. The rearrangement joins TRBV29-1 to TRBJ2-6; 9 positions match TRBD1. The TCR originated in a man under 40 in good health. Sequencing input: naive CD4+ T cells sorted from blood. The subset here: CD45RA+ positively selected. CDR3 coding DNA: TGCAGCGTTGGGGACAGGGTGTCGATCGGGGCCAACGTCCTGACTTTC. Translating it yields CSVGDRVSIGANVLTF.